Sequencing of this T cell receptor beta chain was carried out in a study of T cells after yellow fever vaccination. One entry per CDR3 protein, called by TCRdb with MiXCR from the 5' RACE reads. The sample includes 11,000 to 15,000 distinct CDR3 sequences, roughly 7.2% of them seen just once. Whole-study results and caveats: Of the clonotypes, a small share occurred in both CD4 and CD8 compartments. In sorted memory subsets at day 0, almost all vaccine-responding clonotypes were below detection.

This clonotype was seen at least ten times. Material: PBMCs, either bulk or a sorted T-cell subset (CD4+, CD8+, memory, or dextramer-sorted; not recorded which), obtained on the day of the yellow fever booster vaccination. The TCR comes from a man in his late teens or twenties who received the YFV17D yellow fever vaccine.

CDR3: CASSLGSRGNTIYF. The CDR3 bases are TGTGCCAGCAGCTTGGGATCCAGAGGAAACACCATATATTTT. V and J are TRBV5-4 and TRBJ1-3; unclear D gene. Trimming cost V 0 bases and J 4 bases, with 8 bases left between them. This CDR3 has 14 residues. Germline-derived CDR1 and CDR2 are SGHNT and YYREEE (reference sequence).